These 15 T cell receptor beta chains were all obtained from the same sample, sequenced in a study of shared clonotypes between healthy human individuals. Clones were sequenced by immunoSEQ multiplex PCR, and TCRdb holds only the in-frame ones, with some missing. This sample yields 2 million or so clones, of which 95% are seen a single time; about 0.13% belongs to the top ten. Sequences were obtained from naive CD4+ T cells sorted from blood. The subset here: CD45RA+ positively selected. These receptors all stem from a man aged 18 to 30 in good health.

The rearrangement uses TRBV2 and TRBJ2-1; 10 bases align to TRBD2. This CDR3 has 15 amino acids. CDR1 is SNHLY and CDR2 is FYNNEI in the germline V gene. V gave up 6 bases and J gave up 4 bases; unmatched junction bases: 6. For the CDR3, the DNA is TGTGCCAGCAGGTCATCGGGACTAGCGTACAATGAGCAGTTCTTC. It encodes CASRSSGLAYNEQFF.

The gene calls are TRBV9 and TRBJ2-5; D call uncertain. The V end was cut by 4 bases, the J end by 1 base, with 14 bases between. The CDR3 totals 15 residues. Germline CDR1 reads SGDLS; CDR2 reads YYNGEE. The DNA of the CDR3 is TGTGCCAGCAGCCTCGGCCGCGCTTTCCAAGAGACCCAGTACTTC. Translation gives CASSLGRAFQETQYF.

V gene TRBV10-2 combines with J gene TRBJ2-7, with D possibly matching TRBD2 (5 bases). This CDR3 region has 13 residues. Looked up from germline, CDR1 is WSHSY and CDR2 is SAAADI. Deletions cut 4 bases from V and 7 bases from J, with 14 bases between. The CDR3 loop reads CASSGLPRGEQYF. The CDR3 nucleotides are TGCGCCAGCAGTGGTTTGCCGAGAGGGGAGCAGTACTTC.

The rearrangement uses TRBV30 and TRBJ2-5; 11 nucleotides agree with TRBD2. Germline CDR1 and CDR2: GTSNPN and SVGIG (reference sequence). V lost 0 bases, J lost 5 bases, and 11 bases stayed unmatched. This CDR3 spans 17 amino acids. Here the CDR3 reads CAWSVLKVAGGYETQYF. CDR3 nucleotide sequence: TGTGCCTGGAGTGTACTTAAGGTAGCGGGAGGGTATGAGACCCAGTACTTC.

The V and J genes are TRBV2 and TRBJ1-1; D gene uncertain. V lost 3 bases and J 0 bases, leaving 8 bases between the germline ends. From germline, CDR1 is SNHLY and CDR2 FYNNEI. The CDR3 spans 14 residues. This CDR3 is CASSDYSLNTEAFF. DNA of the CDR3: TGTGCCAGCAGTGACTACAGCTTGAACACTGAAGCTTTCTTT. Filled out from reference TRBV2 and TRBJ1-1, the complete variable domain reads EPEVTQTPSHQVTQMGQEVILRCVPISNHLYFYWYRQILGQKVEFLVSFYNNEISEKSEIFDDQFSVERPDGSNFTLKIRSTKLEDSAMYFCASSDYSLNTEAFFGQGTRLTVV.

This clone has a handful of counts. Other DNA sequences in this specimen translate into the identical CDR3. This chain links TRBV25-1 with TRBJ1-6; D gene ambiguous. Germline CDR1 and CDR2: MGHDK and SYGVNS. This CDR3 has 13 amino acids. V was shortened by 1 base and J by 7 bases, with 5 bases between the two germline ends. The CDR3 DNA is TGTGCCAGCAGTGAATCGGGGAATTCACCCCTCCACTTT. As protein: CASSESGNSPLHF.

This chain joins TRBV5-4 and TRBJ2-7; D might be TRBD1 (5 bases). The ends were cut back, 0 bases at V and 3 bases at J, with 13 bases in the middle. This CDR3 spans 15 amino acids. Germline-derived CDR1 and CDR2 are SGHNT and YYREEE (reference sequence). CDR3 coding DNA: TGTGCCAGCAGCTTGGGCCAGGGCGTCTTCTACGAGCAGTACTTC. This encodes CASSLGQGVFYEQYF.

The chain is built from TRBV7-9 and TRBJ2-1; 13 nucleotides agree with TRBD2. Per the germline V gene, CDR1 is SEHNR and CDR2 is FQNEAQ (reference sequence). The J segment lost 6 bases and the V segment lost 5 bases, leaving 10 bases of the junction unmatched. The CDR3 has 17 residues. CDR3 bases: TGTGCCAGCAGCCCCCTGACTAGCGGGGGGCCGATCAATGAGCAGTTCTTC. As protein: CASSPLTSGGPINEQFF.

This rearrangement joins TRBV6-1 to TRBJ1-6; a weak D match, TRBD1 (5 bases). The CDR3 contains 16 residues. V lost 4 bases and J lost 0, with 10 bases in between. The V gene's germline CDR1 is MNHNS and CDR2 SASEGT. For the CDR3, the DNA is TGTGCCAGCAGTGGGGGACCGATCTCCTATAATTCACCCCTCCACTTT. Residues: CASSGGPISYNSPLHF.

The chain is built from TRBV6-5 and TRBJ1-6, with D possibly TRBD1 on 5 matching bases. Germline values: CDR1 MNHEY, CDR2 SVGAGI. V was trimmed by 0 bases and J by 2 bases, leaving 8 bases between them. This CDR3 has 16 residues. CDR3 residues: CASSYSRQTYNSPLHF. CDR3 DNA: TGTGCCAGCAGTTACTCCCGACAGACCTATAATTCACCCCTCCACTTT.

The V call is TRBV5-1, the J call TRBJ2-1; 9 bases fit TRBD1. Germline CDR1 is SGHRS and CDR2 is YFSETQ. The V and J ends lost 2 bases and 9 bases, in that order; junction bases with no gene match: 9. The length of the CDR3 is 15 residues. CDR3: CASSFLSGQGSEQFF. DNA of the CDR3: TGCGCCAGCAGCTTCCTCTCGGGACAGGGCAGTGAGCAGTTCTTC. Drawing the rest from reference TRBV5-1 and TRBJ2-1, the complete variable domain is KAGVTQTPRYLIKTRGQQVTLSCSPISGHRSVSWYQQTPGQGLQFLFEYFSETQRNKGNFPGRFSGRQFSNSRSEMNVSTLELGDSALYLCASSFLSGQGSEQFFGPGTRLTVL.

This chain links TRBV6-5 with TRBJ2-7, with 7 bases lining up with TRBD1. V was pared by 2 bases and J by 4 bases, with 8 bases of the junction left unmatched. This CDR3 contains 15 residues. Germline lookup yields CDR1 MNHEY and CDR2 SVGAGI. The CDR3 spells CASSYDHRGLYEQYF. CDR3 nucleotides: TGTGCCAGCAGTTACGATCACAGGGGTCTGTACGAGCAGTACTTC.

The chain recombines TRBV5-7 with TRBJ2-2; D unresolved. TRBV5-7 is an ORF for which the function is uncertain. The CDR3 extends over 14 amino acids. V lost 0 bases and J 10 bases, leaving 13 bases between the germline ends. The CDR3 here is CASSLAQVMEELFF. CDR3 in DNA: TGTGCCAGCAGCTTGGCCCAGGTTATGGAGGAGCTGTTTTTT.

The chain has TRBV10-3 and TRBJ2-7; a weak D match, TRBD2 (5 bases). The V gene's germline CDR1 is ENHRY and CDR2 SYGVKD. The CDR3 totals 12 residues. V gave up 11 bases and J gave up 2 bases, with 13 bases separating them. The CDR3 nucleotides read TGTGCCGCCTCCCCGGAGGCCTACGAGCAGTACTTC. Translation gives CAASPEAYEQYF.

This clone was counted a single time. This chain links TRBV2 with TRBJ1-5; 7 bases are a match to TRBD1. The V gene's germline CDR1 is SNHLY and CDR2 FYNNEI. This CDR3 spans 13 amino acids. The ends lost 6 bases at V and 7 bases at J; junction bases unmatched: 6. CDR3 nucleotides: TGTGCCAGCAGAGACAGGGTCGGACAGCCCCAGCATTTT. Its translation is CASRDRVGQPQHF.